This T cell receptor (beta chain) was retrieved from a study of cytomegalovirus exposure and HLA in healthy donors. The PCR contained 60 Vbeta and 13 Jbeta primers. TCRdb keeps only in-frame clones here, not all; method: immunoSEQ multiplex PCR. The table gives some 48,000 clones; the top ten clones make up more than 25% of it. Germline V gene sequence: CDR1 MDHEN, CDR2 SYDVKM. The CDR3 loop spans 15 amino acids. The sequenced sample was PBMCs. This TCR was sampled from a man between 40 and 49 years old in good health and CMV-seropositive. The chain has TRBV28 and TRBJ2-5; TRBD2 might be the D (6 bases). Judging by the DNA end, TRBJ2-7 fits better; the J call may be wrong. The CDR3 DNA sequence: TGTGCCAGCAGGACCATAGGGACTTTAAACTACGAGCAGTACTTC. It encodes CASRTIGTLNYEQYF.